This TCR beta chain was profiled in a study of blood T cell repertoires in COVID-19. Between the trimmed V and J ends, which lost 5 bases and 6 bases, there was a span of 11 bases. The CDR3 is made up of 13 amino acids. CDR1 is LNHDA, CDR2 SQIVND, per germline (reference sequence). Repertoires were generated with immunoSEQ multiplex PCR, while TCRdb's copy carries only in-frame clones and drops some. The data show around 160,000 clones, just under 90% seen once. Sample: peripheral blood. The rearrangement uses TRBV19 and TRBJ1-5; tentative D call: TRBD1 (5 bases). The TCR sequence derives from a woman in her 70s with COVID-19, enrolled during active disease. The CDR3 bases are TGTGCCAGTAGTCTCAGGGTAATTCAGCCCCAGCATTTT. Protein product: CASSLRVIQPQHF. The variable domain in full, completed from reference TRBV19 and TRBJ1-5, reads DGGITQSPKYLFRKEGQNVTLSCEQNLNHDAMYWYRQDPGQGLRLIYYSQIVNDFQKGDIAEGYSVSREKKESFPLTVTSAQKNPTAFYLCASSLRVIQPQHFGDGTRLSIL.